Sequencing of this TCR beta chain was carried out in a study of regulatory T cells in long-lasting Graves disease. Time point in this sample: newly diagnosed GD, antithyroid drugs for less than 3 months. Extracted PBMC RNA gave rise to the TCR library. Arm-PCR with iRepertoire HTBI primers amplified the CDR3 regions for these TCR beta libraries. TCRdb itself ran the multiplex PCR reads through MiXCR, one entry per CDR3 protein. The sample yields 400,000 to 500,000 distinct CDR3 sequences, 15% to 20% seen once. The CDR3 contains 14 residues. Germline V gene lookup returns CDR1 MDHEN and CDR2 SYDVKM. After removal of 4 bases from V and 4 bases from J, the junction contained 5 bases not matched to a gene. This sample was also put to use in a study of T cells in Graves' hyperthyroidism and ophthalmopathy.

The specimen was peripheral blood mononuclear cells (PBMCs), collected at new diagnosis, from a patient treated with antithyroid drugs. The genes are TRBV28 and TRBJ1-1; TRBD1 aligns across 8 bases. This receptor was obtained from a woman between 18 and 30 years old with Graves disease. The chain's CDR3 is CASSSGGTSTEAFF. Here the CDR3 DNA reads TGTGCCAGCAGTTCAGGGGGCACTAGCACTGAAGCTTTCTTT.